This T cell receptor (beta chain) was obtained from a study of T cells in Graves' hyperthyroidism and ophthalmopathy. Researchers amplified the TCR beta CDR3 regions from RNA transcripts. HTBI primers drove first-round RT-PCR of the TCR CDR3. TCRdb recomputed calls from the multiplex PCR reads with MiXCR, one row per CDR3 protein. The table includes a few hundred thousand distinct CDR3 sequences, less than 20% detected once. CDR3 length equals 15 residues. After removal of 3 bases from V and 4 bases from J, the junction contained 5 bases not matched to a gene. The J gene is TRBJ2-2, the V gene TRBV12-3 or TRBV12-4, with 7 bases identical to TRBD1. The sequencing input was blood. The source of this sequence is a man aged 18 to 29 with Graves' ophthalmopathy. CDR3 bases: TGTGCCAGCAGTTTTGGACAGGAGAGCACCGGGGAGCTGTTTTTT. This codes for CASSFGQESTGELFF.